One sample yielded the 28 T cell receptor beta chains listed below, sequenced in a study of cytomegalovirus exposure and HLA in healthy donors. It was with 60 Vbeta and 13 Jbeta primers that the PCR ran. Using immunoSEQ multiplex PCR, the repertoire was profiled, and TCRdb retains in-frame clones only, with some absent. This sample carries about 120,000 clones, about 78% of them seen once, and the ten largest clones take 1.2%. Sequencing input: PBMCs. These receptor sequences come from a female donor in good health and CMV-seronegative.

This clone was recorded only once. J is TRBJ2-3 and V is TRBV7-3; a possible D gene is TRBD2 (5 bases). This CDR3 has 16 amino acids. CDR1 and CDR2 from the germline V gene are SGHTA and FQGTGA. Trimming stripped 2 bases from V and 2 bases from J, with 14 bases between. The DNA of the CDR3 is TGTGCCAGCAGCTTACAGTCCGGACTGTACACAGATACGCAGTATTTT. It encodes CASSLQSGLYTDTQYF.

This clone has a count of ten or more. This sequence joins TRBV6-1 and TRBJ2-3, with D perhaps TRBD1 (5 bases). This CDR3 region has 14 residues. Trimming removed 4 bases from V and 2 bases from J, with 10 bases in between. From germline, CDR1 is MNHNS and CDR2 SASEGT. Here the CDR3 DNA reads TGTGCCAGCAGTGGGCTTGGGGCCACAGATACGCAGTATTTT. It encodes CASSGLGATDTQYF.

The V and J genes are TRBV18 and TRBJ1-1; the D gene is possibly TRBD1 (6 bases). This CDR3 has 16 residues. Trimming left V 3 bases short and J 1 base short, with 15 bases between. Germline CDR1 is KGHSH and CDR2 is LQKENI. CDR3 nucleotide sequence: TGTGCCAGCTCACCCGGGACACCCGCCTCGAACACTGAAGCTTTCTTT. It codes for CASSPGTPASNTEAFF.

The CDR3: CASGRGNLAGPTEAFF. In DNA form, the CDR3 reads TGTGCCAGCGGGCGAGGGAACTTGGCGGGTCCCACTGAAGCTTTCTTT. V and J are TRBV14 and TRBJ1-1; D unclear. The CDR3 has 16 amino acids. Germline V CDR1 and CDR2: SGHDN, FVKESK. Trimming took 8 bases from V and 4 from J, leaving 23 bases between them. Together with reference TRBV14 and TRBJ1-1, the CDR3 gives the full variable domain: EAGVTQFPSHSVIEKGQTVTLRCDPISGHDNLYWYRRVMGKEIKFLLHFVKESKQDESGMPNNRFLAERTGGTYSTLKVQPAELEDSGVYFCASGRGNLAGPTEAFFGQGTRLTVV.

This chain links TRBV5-6 with TRBJ2-7, with TRBD2 matching 7 bases. Losses at the gene ends were 0 bases for V and 5 bases for J; bases not matched to a gene: 5. Germline V gives CDR1 SGHDT, CDR2 YYEEEE. The CDR3 covers 14 residues. The CDR3 is CASSLGGGVHEQYF. CDR3 coding DNA: TGTGCCAGCAGCTTGGGCGGGGGAGTCCACGAGCAGTACTTC. Full variable domain (missing parts from reference TRBV5-6 and TRBJ2-7): DAGVTQSPTHLIKTRGQQVTLRCSPKSGHDTVSWYQQALGQGPQFIFQYYEEEERQRGNFPDRFSGHQFPNYSSELNVNALLLGDSALYLCASSLGGGVHEQYFGPGTRLTVT.

The V and J genes are TRBV9 and TRBJ1-6; D gene ambiguous. This CDR3 is 13 amino acids long. V was trimmed by 3 bases and J by 9 bases, leaving 10 bases between them. The germline gives CDR1 SGDLS, CDR2 YYNGEE. CDR3 sequence reads: CASSAYEISPLHF. In DNA form, the CDR3 reads TGTGCCAGCAGCGCGTACGAGATTTCACCCCTCCACTTT.

J is TRBJ1-3 and V is TRBV30; D is undetermined. This CDR3 comprises 19 residues. The germline CDR1 and CDR2 sequences are GTSNPN and SVGIG (reference sequence). The V end was cut by 2 bases, the J end by 0 bases, with 23 bases between. As DNA, the CDR3 is TGTGCCTGGAGTCCCTTTGGGCCCTCGTTTAGGTACTCTGGAAACACCATATATTTT. Translating it yields CAWSPFGPSFRYSGNTIYF.

The chain uses TRBV19 and TRBJ2-1, with 7 nucleotides matching TRBD2. This CDR3 region has 14 residues. CDR1 and CDR2 from the germline V gene are LNHDA and SQIVND (reference sequence). V lost 5 bases and J lost 3; bases outside the gene matches: 4. The CDR3 protein is CASSFSGLYNEQFF. CDR3 DNA sequence: TGTGCCAGTAGTTTTAGCGGGCTCTACAATGAGCAGTTCTTC.

This chain joins TRBV5-7 and TRBJ2-5; no clear D gene. The J call is in doubt because the DNA end fits TRBJ2-7 better. TRBV5-7 is an ORF for which the function is uncertain. This CDR3 has 16 residues. The CDR3 here is CASSLGDKADSYEQYF. The CDR3 bases are TGTGCCAGCAGCTTGGGAGACAAGGCTGATTCCTACGAGCAGTACTTC.

CDR3 region: CASSVTGLATEAFF. For the CDR3, the DNA is TGTGCCAGCAGCGTTACAGGGCTCGCCACTGAAGCTTTCTTT. The rearrangement links TRBV11-2 to TRBJ1-1; a weak D match, TRBD1 (6 bases). Per germline, CDR1 SGHAT and CDR2 FQNNGV. The CDR3 runs to 14 residues. V lost 5 bases and J 4 bases, leaving 14 bases between the germline ends.

This sequence joins TRBV28 and TRBJ2-1, with a possible D match to TRBD1 (5 bases). CDR3 length: 15 amino acids. Germline V gene data show CDR1 as MDHEN and CDR2 as SYDVKM. The V end lost 3 bases, the J end lost 5 bases, and 14 bases lay between the germline ends. CDR3: CASSLEQGGDNEQFF. CDR3 sequence (DNA): TGTGCCAGCAGTTTGGAGCAGGGTGGAGACAATGAGCAGTTCTTC.

This clone has a single count. One end of the junction is discordant with germline, which a read error may explain. The chain has TRBV5-1 and TRBJ1-2; D is ambiguous. Germline V lookup: CDR1 SGHRS, CDR2 YFSETQ. CDR3 length equals 15 residues. The chain's CDR3 is CASSRGPEPSYVYTF. The CDR3, as DNA: TGCGCCAGCAGCCGCGGCCCGGAGCCGAGCTATGTCTACACCTTC.

The CDR3 protein is CASNEGLLDTQYF. DNA for the CDR3: TGTGCCAGCAATGAGGGACTCCTAGATACGCAGTATTTT. This rearrangement joins TRBV28 to TRBJ2-3; the D gene is possibly TRBD2 (6 bases). V was cut by 7 bases and J by 5 bases, with 13 bases left in between. This CDR3 comprises 13 residues. In germline, CDR1 is MDHEN, CDR2 SYDVKM. The whole variable domain, filled in from reference TRBV28 and TRBJ2-3, reads DVKVTQSSRYLVKRTGEKVFLECVQDMDHENMFWYRQDPGLGLRLIYFSYDVKMKEKGDIPEGYSVSREKKERFSLILESASTNQTSMYLCASNEGLLDTQYFGPGTRLTVL.

To note about this clone: An end of the junction differs from the germline gene, which may be a read error. V and J are TRBV19 and TRBJ2-7; a possible D gene is TRBD1 (6 bases). Germline lookup yields CDR1 LNHDA and CDR2 SQIVND (reference sequence). The CDR3 has 14 amino acids. The CDR3 loop reads CASSLSGTIYGQYF. The DNA of the CDR3 is TGTGCCAGTAGCCTCTCCGGGACAATCTACGGGCAGTACTTC.

This chain uses TRBV4-2 with TRBJ1-1; D perhaps matches TRBD1 (5 bases). Looked up from germline, CDR1 is LGHNA and CDR2 is YNFKEQ. V lost 1 base and J 1 base, leaving 13 bases between the germline ends. There are 16 residues in the CDR3. The CDR3 DNA reads TGTGCCAGCAGCCAAGTCGCGCGGCAGGGGAACACTGAAGCTTTCTTT. It is translated as CASSQVARQGNTEAFF.

The chain links TRBV10-3 to TRBJ2-5, with 10 positions matching TRBD2. The DNA end is more similar to TRBJ2-7, so the J call may be wrong. This CDR3 is built from 15 residues. The germline gives CDR1 ENHRY, CDR2 SYGVKD. The CDR3 nucleotides read TGTGCCATCAGCGGTAGCGGGGGGTTTACCTACGAGCAGTACTTC. Its protein is CAISGSGGFTYEQYF.

The chain uses TRBV30 and TRBJ2-1, with D possibly being TRBD2 (7 bases). With 3 bases removed from V and 4 bases from J, the gap between germline ends came to 16 bases. The CDR3 totals 15 residues. Per the germline V gene, CDR1 is GTSNPN and CDR2 is SVGIG (reference sequence). Here the CDR3 reads CAWRGGGREYNEQFF. CDR3 DNA sequence: TGTGCCTGGAGAGGGGGGGGTCGTGAATACAATGAGCAGTTCTTC. Full variable domain (outside the CDR3, taken from reference TRBV30 and TRBJ2-1): SQTIHQWPATLVQPVGSPLSLECTVEGTSNPNLYWYRQAAGRGLQLLFYSVGIGQISSEVPQNLSASRPQDRQFILSSKKLLLSDSGFYLCAWRGGGREYNEQFFGPGTRLTVL.

The chain is built from TRBV10-3 and TRBJ1-1, with D uncertain. This CDR3 has 15 amino acids. Germline V gives CDR1 ENHRY, CDR2 SYGVKD. Trimming stripped 4 bases from V and 4 bases from J, with 16 bases between. The CDR3 here is CAISGGVDKSTEAFF. CDR3 nucleotide sequence: TGTGCCATCAGTGGTGGTGTTGATAAGAGCACTGAAGCTTTCTTT.

The chain joins TRBV5-6 to TRBJ2-2; 7 bases match TRBD2. After removal of 3 bases from V and 7 bases from J, the junction contained 0 bases not matched to a gene. The CDR3 is 12 residues long. Germline CDR1 is SGHDT and CDR2 is YYEEEE. CDR3 in amino acids: CASSSGGGELFF. As DNA, the CDR3 is TGTGCCAGCAGCTCGGGGGGCGGGGAGCTGTTTTTT.

V usage is TRBV2 and J usage is TRBJ2-5, with a possible D match to TRBD2 (5 bases). The V and J ends lost 4 bases and 5 bases respectively, with 14 bases between them. Germline values: CDR1 SNHLY, CDR2 FYNNEI. The CDR3 totals 14 residues. Written as DNA, the CDR3 is TGTGCCAGCAGTGGAGGACGGGGTACGGAGACCCAGTACTTC. Protein: CASSGGRGTETQYF.

The chain links TRBV15 to TRBJ1-6, with unresolved D. V lost 3 bases, J lost 9 bases, and 9 bases lay in between. CDR3 length: 13 residues. CDR1 and CDR2 (germline): LNHNV, YYDKDF (reference sequence). For the CDR3, the DNA is TGTGCCACCAGCAGTGAACTAAGTTCACCCCTCCACTTT. It yields the protein CATSSELSSPLHF.

The chain is built from TRBV19 and TRBJ1-2, with D possibly matching TRBD1 (6 bases). Looked up from germline, CDR1 is LNHDA and CDR2 is SQIVND (reference sequence). The CDR3 consists of 15 residues. Trimming removed 7 bases at V and 5 bases at J, with 20 bases between. CDR3 sequence reads: CASNQRDTDEYGYTF. CDR3 nucleotides: TGTGCCAGTAATCAAAGGGACACCGACGAGTATGGCTACACCTTC.

The chain links TRBV6-1 to TRBJ2-1; 12 bases match TRBD2. V shed 6 bases, J shed 7 bases, and the junction held 7 bases outside the gene matches. Germline values: CDR1 MNHNS, CDR2 SASEGT. There are 15 residues in the CDR3. The chain's CDR3 is CASSHGTSGGNEQFF. The CDR3 DNA reads as TGTGCCAGCAGCCATGGAACTAGCGGGGGGAATGAGCAGTTCTTC.

The chain joins TRBV30 to TRBJ2-1; no firm D call. Germline assignment: CDR1 GTSNPN and CDR2 SVGIG (reference sequence). Between the trimmed V and J ends, which lost 0 bases and 12 bases, there was a span of 12 bases. The CDR3 contains 12 residues. Here the CDR3 reads CAWSVSRLGQFF. In DNA form, the CDR3 reads TGTGCCTGGAGTGTTTCTAGATTGGGGCAGTTCTTC.

The chain recombines TRBV5-4 with TRBJ2-1, with 8 bases identical to TRBD2. The germline V gene encodes CDR1 SGHNT and CDR2 YYREEE (reference sequence). The V segment lost 7 bases and the J segment 9 bases; nucleotides outside the gene matches: 15. CDR3 size: 15 residues. CDR3 in amino acids: CASLAWGGGPGEQFF. The CDR3 region has the DNA TGTGCCAGCCTAGCTTGGGGCGGGGGGCCGGGTGAGCAGTTCTTC.

V gene TRBV2 combines with J gene TRBJ2-5; 10 bases map to TRBD2. The CDR3 extends over 16 amino acids. V lost 6 bases, J lost 5 bases, and 12 bases stayed unmatched. Germline values: CDR1 SNHLY, CDR2 FYNNEI. In DNA form, the CDR3 reads TGTGCCAGCAGAGCGACTAGCGGGCAACCCCCTGAGACCCAGTACTTC. It encodes CASRATSGQPPETQYF.

The chain carries TRBV5-1 and TRBJ2-3, with a possible D match to TRBD1 (5 bases). This CDR3 contains 14 residues. From germline, CDR1 is SGHRS and CDR2 YFSETQ. The V and J ends lost 0 bases and 2 bases respectively, with 7 bases between them. CDR3 DNA: TGCGCCAGCAGCTTGGAGGGGTACACAGATACGCAGTATTTT. The encoded protein is CASSLEGYTDTQYF.

The chain combines TRBV7-2 with TRBJ2-5; possibly TRBD2 for D (6 bases). This CDR3 comprises 16 residues. V lost 4 bases and J lost 7, with 22 bases in between. The germline CDR1 and CDR2 sequences are SGHTA and FQGNSA. CDR3 sequence reads: CASSSQPRTTRRTQYF. CDR3 in DNA: TGTGCCAGCAGCTCTCAACCTAGGACTACCCGTAGGACCCAGTACTTC.